This T cell receptor (beta chain) appears in the sequencing data of a study of T cells in pancreatic ductal adenocarcinoma. V dropped 1 base and J dropped 5; count of bases not matched to a gene: 4. Germline CDR1 and CDR2: MDHEN and SYDVKM. The length of the CDR3 is 15 residues. Whole-study findings and limits: Results skew toward the minority of patients with early-stage disease. Tumor and blood clonality did not differ significantly, about 0.1 versus 0.071. Tumor samples had fewer productive templates and approximately 8-fold fewer unique clonotypes than blood. Enrichment of CD45RO+ effector over naive T cells in tumors may bias clonality.

Turning to this clone: What it recognizes is unknown.

Surgery without prior neoadjuvant therapy was the treatment of the selected pancreatic ductal adenocarcinoma patients. Clones were read by immunoSEQ multiplex PCR, and TCRdb kept only the in-frame ones, dropping some. The sample lists fewer than 20,000 clones; about 90% were seen once. This sequence joins TRBV28 and TRBJ2-1; 8 bases map to TRBD1. The sequenced material came from PBMCs. This TCR derives from a human donor with pancreatic ductal adenocarcinoma. Here the CDR3 reads CASSLLQGAHNEQFF. CDR3 bases: TGTGCCAGCAGTTTATTGCAGGGGGCCCACAATGAGCAGTTCTTC.